In its sample, the clone carrying this T cell receptor beta chain was seen many times. Its antigen is still unknown. This record comes from a study of T cells in Graves' hyperthyroidism and ophthalmopathy. This CDR3 is 13 amino acids long. Germline loops: CDR1 SNHLY, CDR2 FYNNEI. V shed 7 bases, J shed 8 bases, and the junction held 10 bases outside the gene matches. TCR beta CDR3 sequences were amplified from RNA transcripts. A first-round RT-PCR of the TCR CDR3 used the HTBI primer set. A single record per CDR3 protein comes from TCRdb applying MiXCR to the multiplex PCR reads. The top ten clones hold over 9% of a sample with hundreds of thousands of distinct CDR3 sequences, around 24% of them seen once. The study included ophthalmopathy patients with Clinical Activity Score at least 3, NOSPECS grade at least 4 and duration under 3 months. Study-wide results and limits: A model of 13 V-J features distinguished ophthalmopathy from stable hyperthyroidism.

V is TRBV2 and J is TRBJ1-2, with TRBD1 matching 7 bases. Sequenced sample: blood. The TCR comes from a young woman with Graves' ophthalmopathy. The CDR3 here is CASKPDREEGYTF. The DNA for the CDR3 is TGTGCCAGCAAGCCCGACAGGGAGGAGGGCTACACCTTC.